This entry describes one TCR beta chain. This record belongs to a study of blood T cell repertoires in COVID-19. Whole-study context: Researchers got acute and convalescent COVID-19 samples from the United States, Italy and Spain. PBMCs, B-cell-depleted T cells, or T cells were the source of the cDNA or gDNA that made up the material.

As processed by the authors: Estimated nucleated cell counts came from reference gene primer amplification. Clones were sequenced by immunoSEQ multiplex PCR, and TCRdb holds only the in-frame ones, with some missing. V, J and clone size reflect that table, while D and trimming were determined from the DNA. The sample lists some 200,000 clones; around three quarters were seen once. Germline values: CDR1 MNHEY, CDR2 SVGEGT. The V and J ends lost 3 bases and 7 bases respectively, with 13 bases between them. The CDR3 sequence is 14 residues long. Sequencing was carried out using peripheral blood. The chain joins TRBV6-2 or TRBV6-3 to TRBJ1-5, with no clear D. This TCR was recovered from a woman in her 70s with acute or convalescent COVID-19. The CDR3, as DNA: TGTGCCAGCAGTTATTCAAGTCTAGGCCAGCCCCAGCATTTT. Translated, it gives CASSYSSLGQPQHF.